One and the same sample provided the 29 T cell receptor beta chains below, sequenced in a study of regulatory T cells in long-lasting Graves disease. Sequencing libraries for TCR beta were prepared with iRepertoire HTBI primers and Arm-PCR of CDR3 regions. One entry per CDR3 protein, called by TCRdb with MiXCR from the multiplex PCR reads. The table lists roughly 380,000 distinct CDR3 sequences, around 15% of them singletons. Described time point: newly diagnosed GD, antithyroid drugs for less than 3 months. PBMCs provided the RNA from which the TCR library was made. Sequencing used peripheral blood mononuclear cells (PBMCs), obtained at new diagnosis, from a patient treated with antithyroid drugs. The receptor source for this set is a female donor with Graves disease.

V and J are TRBV7-3 and TRBJ1-1; 9 bases are a match to TRBD1. The CDR3 consists of 18 residues. The V and J ends lost 1 base and 5 bases, in that order; junction bases with no gene match: 14. The germline gives CDR1 SGHTA, CDR2 FQGTGA. The CDR3 region has the DNA TGTGCCAGCAGCTTAAGGGGGGGGGGACAGGGAGCTTGGACTGAAGCTTTCTTT. It specifies CASSLRGGGQGAWTEAFF.

This chain's CDR3 is CATSRGGGNEQFF. CDR3 coding DNA: TGTGCCACCAGCAGGGGGGGGGGCAATGAGCAGTTCTTC. V gene TRBV15 combines with J gene TRBJ2-1; 7 nucleotides agree with TRBD2. The CDR3 runs 13 residues. Germline V CDR1 and CDR2: LNHNV, YYDKDF (reference sequence). The trim removed 3 bases at V and 6 bases at J, leaving 2 bases unmatched.

Notes on this clonotype: One base away lies a much larger clone, so this may be a sequencing read error. CDR3 amino acids: CASRPSGGGAITEQFF. DNA of the CDR3: TGTGCCAGCCGCCCGTCGGGGGGGGGGGCCATCACTGAGCAGTTCTTC. The chain employs TRBV12-3 or TRBV12-4 and TRBJ2-1, with 8 bases identical to TRBD2. Germline trimming cut 8 bases from V and 9 bases from J; bases unmatched to any gene: 18. This CDR3 region has 16 residues.

This clonotype was counted many times. The chain uses TRBV24-1 and TRBJ2-7, with a tentative D call TRBD1 (5 bases). Deletions cut 6 bases from V and 7 bases from J, with 12 bases between. The CDR3 has 12 amino acids. Germline assignment: CDR1 KGHDR and CDR2 SFDVKD. The DNA of the CDR3 is TGTGCCACCAGTTGGGATACAGGAGAGCAGTACTTC. Amino acid sequence: CATSWDTGEQYF.

Only a few counts were recorded for this clonotype. This chain uses TRBV13 with TRBJ1-3; no definite D call. CDR1 PRHDT and CDR2 FYEKMQ come from the germline V gene (reference sequence). Trimming took 3 bases from V and 3 from J, leaving 12 bases between them. The CDR3 runs 15 residues. The CDR3 DNA follows: TGTGCCAGCAGCTTCTGGGGATCGGATGGAAACACCATATATTTT. This translates into CASSFWGSDGNTIYF. The full variable domain, its missing parts supplied by reference TRBV13 and TRBJ1-3, is AAGVIQSPRHLIKEKRETATLKCYPIPRHDTVYWYQQGPGQDPQFLISFYEKMQSDKGSIPDRFSAQQFSDYHSELNMSSLELGDSALYFCASSFWGSDGNTIYFGEGSWLTVV.

This clonotype was counted many times. This chain connects TRBV7-2 to TRBJ1-1; no reliable D call. The germline V gene has CDR1 SGHTA and CDR2 FQGNSA. The CDR3 is 14 amino acids. With 5 bases removed from V and 2 bases from J, the gap between germline ends came to 12 bases. The CDR3 loop reads CASSPPPGNTEAFF. CDR3 nucleotides: TGTGCCAGCAGCCCACCACCAGGCAACACTGAAGCTTTCTTT.

This clonotype was seen ten or more times. CDR3 nucleotides: TGTGCCAGCAGCCCCGACCGGGACAGGAACACTGAAGCTTTCTTT. It yields the protein CASSPDRDRNTEAFF. The V gene is TRBV7-3, the J gene TRBJ1-1; 7 bases are a match to TRBD1. Germline V lookup: CDR1 SGHTA, CDR2 FQGTGA. The CDR3 totals 15 residues. The V segment lost 5 bases and the J segment 1 base; nucleotides outside the gene matches: 7.

There are many counts of this clonotype. This chain links TRBV7-9 with TRBJ2-3; D is ambiguous. The CDR3 is made up of 16 amino acids. Per germline, CDR1 SEHNR and CDR2 FQNEAQ (reference sequence). V was trimmed by 3 bases and J by 2 bases, leaving 15 bases between them. The CDR3 is CASSFAGSTYTDTQYF. The CDR3 nucleotides are TGTGCCAGCAGCTTCGCCGGTAGTACCTACACAGATACGCAGTATTTT. Drawing the rest from reference TRBV7-9 and TRBJ2-3, the complete variable domain is DTGVSQNPRHKITKRGQNVTFRCDPISEHNRLYWYRQTLGQGPEFLTYFQNEAQLEKSRLLSDRFSAERPKGSFSTLEIQRTEQGDSAMYLCASSFAGSTYTDTQYFGPGTRLTVL.

The chain recombines TRBV5-1 with TRBJ1-2; D gene uncertain. This CDR3 is built from 12 residues. Trimming took off 4 bases at V and 5 bases at J, with 9 bases between the two ends. CDR1 SGHRS and CDR2 YFSETQ come from the germline V gene. The CDR3 loop is CASSADGYGYTF. CDR3 nucleotides: TGCGCCAGCAGCGCGGACGGGTATGGCTACACCTTC.

V usage is TRBV20-1 and J usage is TRBJ2-3; 9 bases are a match to TRBD1. With 6 bases clipped from V and 0 bases from J, the junction kept 10 bases outside the gene matches. There are 16 residues in the CDR3. Germline V gene data show CDR1 as DFQATT and CDR2 as SNEGSKA (reference sequence). The CDR3 nucleotides read TGCAGTGCGGACCCCGGGACAGGGAGTAGCACAGATACGCAGTATTTT. It translates to CSADPGTGSSTDTQYF.

The CDR3 region is CASSHIRQLGEQYF. As DNA, the CDR3 is TGCGCCAGCAGCCATATTCGACAGCTAGGGGAGCAGTACTTC. V and J are TRBV4-1 and TRBJ2-7, with a weak D call TRBD1 (5 bases). CDR1 and CDR2 from the germline V gene are MGHRA and YSYEKL. V was clipped by 3 bases and J by 7 bases, with 16 bases between them. The length of the CDR3 is 14 residues.

This chain uses TRBV4-3 with TRBJ2-5; D uncertain. V lost 0 bases, J lost 2 bases, and 7 bases lay in between. The CDR3 runs to 14 residues. CDR1 is LGHNA, CDR2 YSLEER, per germline. CDR3 region: CASSQDSQQETQYF. The CDR3 nucleotides read TGCGCCAGCAGCCAAGATTCGCAGCAAGAGACCCAGTACTTC.

This chain joins TRBV2 and TRBJ2-2, with 8 bases aligning to TRBD1. CDR1 is SNHLY, CDR2 FYNNEI, per germline. This CDR3 region has 15 residues. With V trimmed by 4 bases and J by 4 bases, 5 bases remained unmatched. As DNA, the CDR3 is TGTGCCAGCAGTGGTAGGACAGGGACCACCGGGGAGCTGTTTTTT. It codes for CASSGRTGTTGELFF.

This clonotype was seen ten or more times. This chain uses TRBV9 with TRBJ1-1; tentatively, D is TRBD1 (5 bases). This CDR3 is 14 amino acids long. The germline gives CDR1 SGDLS, CDR2 YYNGEE. Trimming pared 0 bases from V and 8 bases from J, leaving 14 bases between. This chain's CDR3 is CASSVGGGSSEAFF. The DNA for the CDR3 is TGTGCCAGCAGCGTAGGGGGGGGTAGTTCCGAAGCTTTCTTT.

In its sample, this clonotype was seen many times. CDR3 DNA: TGCAGTGCCCGAGGACTAGCGGGGGACCAAGAGACCCAGTACTTC. Encoded protein: CSARGLAGDQETQYF. The chain has TRBV20-1 and TRBJ2-5; 13 bases agree with TRBD2. V trimming: 6 bases; J trimming: 0 bases; junction bases outside the gene matches: 4. Looked up from germline, CDR1 is DFQATT and CDR2 is SNEGSKA (reference sequence). The CDR3 spans 15 residues.

This clonotype has at least ten counts. The rearrangement uses TRBV27 and TRBJ1-1; D gene unclear. The germline gives CDR1 MNHEY, CDR2 SMNVEV (reference sequence). V was trimmed by 6 bases and J by 0 bases, leaving 14 bases between them. The CDR3 is 15 amino acids. The DNA for the CDR3 is TGTGCCAGCAGAAACTATGACGGCATGAACACTGAAGCTTTCTTT. Residues: CASRNYDGMNTEAFF.

The chain uses TRBV9 and TRBJ2-1; 10 bases line up with TRBD2. CDR1 is SGDLS and CDR2 is YYNGEE in the germline V gene. The CDR3 totals 16 residues. With 4 bases clipped from V and 10 bases from J, the junction kept 14 bases outside the gene matches. For the CDR3, the DNA is TGTGCCAGCAGCTCCCCCGGGGCTAGCGGGAGCGGAGAGCAGTTCTTC. This sequence encodes CASSSPGASGSGEQFF.

This chain connects TRBV19 to TRBJ1-5; perhaps TRBD1 as D (5 bases). Per the germline V gene, CDR1 is LNHDA and CDR2 is SQIVND (reference sequence). The CDR3 loop spans 16 amino acids. Trimming pared 4 bases from V and 1 base from J, leaving 14 bases between. The CDR3 DNA reads TGTGCCAGTAGTAGGGGGGGGATAATAAGCAATCAGCCCCAGCATTTT. Its protein product is CASSRGGIISNQPQHF.

This clonotype was picked up a small number of times. The V call is TRBV10-3, the J call TRBJ2-1, with 9 bases aligning to TRBD2. This CDR3 has 16 residues. Germline V gene data show CDR1 as ENHRY and CDR2 as SYGVKD. Trimming took 3 bases from V and 3 from J; bases not matched to a gene: 6. CDR3 sequence (DNA): TGTGCCATCAGTGACGGGCTAGCGGGACACTACAATGAGCAGTTCTTC. Residues: CAISDGLAGHYNEQFF.

The chain joins TRBV13 to TRBJ2-6; 11 bases are a match to TRBD2. The CDR3 has 18 amino acids. With V trimmed by 5 bases and J by 0 bases, 6 bases remained unmatched. The V gene's germline CDR1 is PRHDT and CDR2 FYEKMQ (reference sequence). In nucleotides, the CDR3 is TGTGCCAGCAGCCCCACTAGCGGGGGTTACTCTGGGGCCAACGTCCTGACTTTC. It is translated as CASSPTSGGYSGANVLTF.

The sample holds many counts of this clonotype. The genes are TRBV6-1 and TRBJ1-1, with D tentatively TRBD1 (6 bases). This CDR3 comprises 15 residues. The V gene's germline CDR1 is MNHNS and CDR2 SASEGT. The V gene lost 4 bases and the J gene lost 1 base, with 13 bases spanning the gap. The CDR3 bases are TGTGCCAGCAGTGTGGGGGGGGCAGGGAACACTGAAGCTTTCTTT. This encodes CASSVGGAGNTEAFF.

The CDR3 sequence is CASSNPGQISGNTIYF. In DNA, the CDR3 is TGTGCCAGCTCAAATCCGGGACAGATCTCTGGAAACACCATATATTTT. The rearrangement joins TRBV18 to TRBJ1-3; 7 bases match TRBD1. J gave up 0 bases and V 5 bases, and 7 bases lay outside the gene matches. The CDR3 length is 16 residues. Germline values: CDR1 KGHSH, CDR2 LQKENI.

This clonotype was seen only a few times. This sequence joins TRBV6-1 and TRBJ2-5; no firm D call. Germline values: CDR1 MNHNS, CDR2 SASEGT. V was shortened by 6 bases and J by 0 bases, with 14 bases between the two germline ends. CDR3 length: 15 amino acids. CDR3: CASRPDQGYQETQYF. The CDR3 bases are TGTGCCAGCAGACCCGACCAAGGGTACCAAGAGACCCAGTACTTC.

The table lists this clonotype with a few counts. The V call is TRBV27, the J call TRBJ1-5; D is ambiguous. Per germline, CDR1 MNHEY and CDR2 SMNVEV (reference sequence). Trimming shortened V by 2 bases and J by 4 bases, and 6 bases separated the two germline ends. CDR3 length: 13 residues. Here the CDR3 reads CASSLGANQPQHF. CDR3 in DNA: TGTGCCAGCAGTTTAGGAGCGAATCAGCCCCAGCATTTT.

This clonotype was counted ten times or more. V is TRBV12-3 or TRBV12-4 and J is TRBJ1-2, with 8 positions matching TRBD1. The CDR3 is made up of 13 amino acids. The V segment lost 5 bases and the J segment 6 bases; nucleotides outside the gene matches: 5. CDR3 loop: CASSQGAVNGYTF. CDR3 in DNA: TGTGCCAGCAGTCAGGGGGCAGTTAATGGCTACACCTTC.

The rearrangement uses TRBV24-1 and TRBJ2-1, with 9 positions matching TRBD2. With 3 bases clipped from V and 2 bases from J, the junction kept 4 bases outside the gene matches. This CDR3 has 16 residues. Looked up from germline, CDR1 is KGHDR and CDR2 is SFDVKD. Here the CDR3 DNA reads TGTGCCACCAGTGATGGACTAGCGTTTACCTACAATGAGCAGTTCTTC. This codes for CATSDGLAFTYNEQFF.

This clonotype has just a few counts. This likely comes from a read error, as the CDR3 has no conserved phenylalanine or tryptophan at its end. The chain combines TRBV12-3 or TRBV12-4 with TRBJ2-7; no clear D. The CDR3 is 13 residues long. Trimming took off 7 bases at V and 4 bases at J, with 14 bases between the two ends. The CDR3 reads CASTSNPGYEQYS. The CDR3 DNA sequence: TGTGCCAGCACTTCAAACCCAGGATACGAGCAGTACTCC.

This clonotype was seen many times. V usage is TRBV11-2 and J usage is TRBJ1-1; D gene unclear. The V end was cut by 2 bases, the J end by 5 bases, with 18 bases between. The CDR3 has 16 amino acids. Germline V gene lookup returns CDR1 SGHAT and CDR2 FQNNGV. The CDR3: CASSLSYRSIGTEAFF. In DNA, the CDR3 is TGTGCCAGCAGCTTAAGCTACCGGAGTATCGGGACTGAAGCTTTCTTT.

The chain joins TRBV10-3 to TRBJ1-5; possibly TRBD1 for D (5 bases). The V and J ends lost 3 bases and 5 bases respectively, with 11 bases between them. Germline values: CDR1 ENHRY, CDR2 SYGVKD. The CDR3 has 14 residues. The CDR3 reads CAISDRGEHQPQHF. CDR3 nucleotide sequence: TGTGCCATCAGTGATAGAGGGGAGCATCAGCCCCAGCATTTT.